This TCR beta chain was sequenced in a study of T cell responses to AZD1222 COVID-19 vaccine. Findings and caveats of the study: Sampling that yielded the repertoires occurred only after the peak T cell response. Spike-specific TCR breadth and depth both grew after two AZD1222 doses. White British people made up most donors, females outnumbered males, and clonal diversity was possibly underestimated. The study identified only six AZD1222 recipients as seropositive at baseline.

Germline V gives CDR1 SGHTA, CDR2 FQGNSA. Trimming cost V 5 bases and J 8 bases; bases outside gene matches: 13. This CDR3 contains 16 residues. Measured with immunoSEQ multiplex PCR; TCRdb has only the in-frame clones, and not every one. Of around 160,000 clones listed, 92% are singletons. On this clone itself: Its antigen is not known.

Sequenced here: peripheral blood, sampled 28 days after the second AZD1222 dose. This rearrangement joins TRBV7-2 to TRBJ2-1; TRBD2 aligns across 9 bases. The receptor was isolated from an adult who received the AZD1222 COVID-19 vaccine. This CDR3 reads CASSPRDSGSSYEQFF. CDR3 coding DNA: TGTGCCAGCAGCCCTCGTGATAGCGGGAGCTCATATGAGCAGTTCTTC.